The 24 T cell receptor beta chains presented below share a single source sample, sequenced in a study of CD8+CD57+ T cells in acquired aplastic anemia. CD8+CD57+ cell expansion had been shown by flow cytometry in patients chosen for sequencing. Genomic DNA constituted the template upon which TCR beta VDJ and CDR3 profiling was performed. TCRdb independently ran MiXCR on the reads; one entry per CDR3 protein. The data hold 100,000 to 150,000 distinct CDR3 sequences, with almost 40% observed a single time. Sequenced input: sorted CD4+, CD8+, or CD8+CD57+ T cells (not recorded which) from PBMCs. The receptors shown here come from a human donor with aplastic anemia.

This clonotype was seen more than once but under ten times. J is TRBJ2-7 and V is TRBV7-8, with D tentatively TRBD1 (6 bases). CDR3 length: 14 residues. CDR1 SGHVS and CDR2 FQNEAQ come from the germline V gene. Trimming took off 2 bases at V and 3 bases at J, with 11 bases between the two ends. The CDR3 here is CASSLQGTNYEQYF. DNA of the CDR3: TGTGCCAGCAGCTTACAGGGGACCAACTACGAGCAGTACTTC.

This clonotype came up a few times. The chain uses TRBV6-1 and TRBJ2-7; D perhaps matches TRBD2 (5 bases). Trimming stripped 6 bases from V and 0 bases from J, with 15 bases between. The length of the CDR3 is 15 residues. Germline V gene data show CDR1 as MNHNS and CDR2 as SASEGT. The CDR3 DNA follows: TGTGCCAGCAGGACCTATTCTGGGAGCTCCTACGAGCAGTACGTC. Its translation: CASRTYSGSSYEQYV.

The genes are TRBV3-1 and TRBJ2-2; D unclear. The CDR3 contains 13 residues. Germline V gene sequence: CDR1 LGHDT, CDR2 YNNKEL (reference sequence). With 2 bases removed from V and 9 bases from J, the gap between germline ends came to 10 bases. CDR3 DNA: TGTGCCAGCAGCCAACTGGCTAGTCGGGAGCTGTTTTTT. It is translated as CASSQLASRELFF.

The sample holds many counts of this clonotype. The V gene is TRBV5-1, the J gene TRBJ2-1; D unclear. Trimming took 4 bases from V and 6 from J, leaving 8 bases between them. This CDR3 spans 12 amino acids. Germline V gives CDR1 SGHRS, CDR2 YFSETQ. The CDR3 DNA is TGCGCCAGCAGCGACCTCCTCAATGAGCAGTTCTTC. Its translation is CASSDLLNEQFF.

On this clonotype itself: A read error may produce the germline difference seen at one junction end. Here the CDR3 reads CAMRAGGASVLTF. The CDR3 DNA reads TGCGCCATGCGAGCGGGGGGGGCCAGCGTCCTGACTTTC. The chain couples TRBV10-2 to TRBJ2-6; TRBD2 matches at 10 bases. CDR1 is WSHSY and CDR2 is SAAADI in the germline V gene. The CDR3 totals 13 residues.

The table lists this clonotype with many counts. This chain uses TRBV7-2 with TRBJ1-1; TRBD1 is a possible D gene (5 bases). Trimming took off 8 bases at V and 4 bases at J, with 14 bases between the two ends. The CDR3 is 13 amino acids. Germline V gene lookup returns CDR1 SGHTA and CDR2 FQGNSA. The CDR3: CASGRDGVTEAFF. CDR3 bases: TGTGCCAGCGGCCGGGACGGGGTCACTGAAGCTTTCTTT.

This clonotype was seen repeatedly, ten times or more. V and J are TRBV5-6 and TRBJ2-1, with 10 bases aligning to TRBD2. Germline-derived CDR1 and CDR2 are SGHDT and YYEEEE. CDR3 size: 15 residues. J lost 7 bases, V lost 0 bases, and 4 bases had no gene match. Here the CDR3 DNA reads TGTGCCAGCAGCTTGGGCGGACTAGCGGTTAATGAGCAGTTCTTC. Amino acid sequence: CASSLGGLAVNEQFF.

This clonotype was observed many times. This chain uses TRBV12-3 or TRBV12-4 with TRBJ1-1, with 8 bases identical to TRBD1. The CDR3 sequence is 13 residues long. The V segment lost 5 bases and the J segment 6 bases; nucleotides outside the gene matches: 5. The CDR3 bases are TGTGCCAGCAGTCTCGACAGGGGTGCTGAAGCTTTCTTT. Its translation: CASSLDRGAEAFF.

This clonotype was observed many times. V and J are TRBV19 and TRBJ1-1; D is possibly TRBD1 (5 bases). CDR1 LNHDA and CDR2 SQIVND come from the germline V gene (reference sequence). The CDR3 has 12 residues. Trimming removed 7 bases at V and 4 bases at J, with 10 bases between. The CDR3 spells CASNMGGTEAFF. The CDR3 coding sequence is TGTGCCAGTAACATGGGGGGCACTGAAGCTTTCTTT. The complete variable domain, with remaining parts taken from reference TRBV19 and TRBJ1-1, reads DGGITQSPKYLFRKEGQNVTLSCEQNLNHDAMYWYRQDPGQGLRLIYYSQIVNDFQKGDIAEGYSVSREKKESFPLTVTSAQKNPTAFYLCASNMGGTEAFFGQGTRLTVV.

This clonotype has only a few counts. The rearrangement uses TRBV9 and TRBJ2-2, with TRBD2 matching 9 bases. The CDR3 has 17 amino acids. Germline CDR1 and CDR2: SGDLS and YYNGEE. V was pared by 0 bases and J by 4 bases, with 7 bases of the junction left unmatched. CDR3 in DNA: TGTGCCAGCAGCGTAGAGAGCGGGGGGCCGGGCACCGGGGAGCTGTTTTTT. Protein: CASSVESGGPGTGELFF.

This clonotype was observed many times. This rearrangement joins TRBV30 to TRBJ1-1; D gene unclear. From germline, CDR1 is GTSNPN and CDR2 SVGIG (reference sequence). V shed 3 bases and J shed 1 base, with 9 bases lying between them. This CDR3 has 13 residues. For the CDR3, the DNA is TGTGCCTGGAGCAAAGGGTCGAACACTGAAGCTTTCTTT. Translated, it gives CAWSKGSNTEAFF.

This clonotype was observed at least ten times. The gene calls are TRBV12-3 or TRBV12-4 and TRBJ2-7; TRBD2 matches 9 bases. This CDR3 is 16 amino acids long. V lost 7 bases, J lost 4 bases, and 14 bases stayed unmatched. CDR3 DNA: TGTGCCAGCATTGGGCCACAGCGGGGGGAATATTACGAGCAGTACGTC. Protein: CASIGPQRGEYYEQYV.

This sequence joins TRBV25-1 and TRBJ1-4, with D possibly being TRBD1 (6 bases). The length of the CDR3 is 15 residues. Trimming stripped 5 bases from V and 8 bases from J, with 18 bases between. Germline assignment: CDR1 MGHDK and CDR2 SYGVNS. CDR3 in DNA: TGTGCCAGCAGTCTTTCGACAGGTTTTGTGGAAAAACTGTTTTTT. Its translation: CASSLSTGFVEKLFF.

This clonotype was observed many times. In DNA, the CDR3 is TGTGCCATCAGTGAGTCGGAGATGAACACTGAAGCTTTCTTT. This codes for CAISESEMNTEAFF. The J gene is TRBJ1-1, the V gene TRBV10-3, with unresolved D. CDR1 is ENHRY and CDR2 is SYGVKD in the germline V gene. There are 14 residues in the CDR3. The ends were cut back, 0 bases at V and 0 bases at J, with 5 bases in the middle.

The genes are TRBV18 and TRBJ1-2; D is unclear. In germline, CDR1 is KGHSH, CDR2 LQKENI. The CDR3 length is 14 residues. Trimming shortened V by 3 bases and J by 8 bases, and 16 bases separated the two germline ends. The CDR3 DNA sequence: TGTGCCAGCTCACCCGCGAAAGGATCTTTAGGCTACACCTTC. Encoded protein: CASSPAKGSLGYTF.

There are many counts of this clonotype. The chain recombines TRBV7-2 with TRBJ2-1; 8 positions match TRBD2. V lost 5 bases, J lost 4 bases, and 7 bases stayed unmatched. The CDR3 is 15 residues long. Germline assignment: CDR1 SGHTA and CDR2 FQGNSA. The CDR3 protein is CASSLDGLAYNEQFF. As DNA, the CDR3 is TGTGCCAGCAGCCTTGACGGACTAGCATACAATGAGCAGTTCTTC.

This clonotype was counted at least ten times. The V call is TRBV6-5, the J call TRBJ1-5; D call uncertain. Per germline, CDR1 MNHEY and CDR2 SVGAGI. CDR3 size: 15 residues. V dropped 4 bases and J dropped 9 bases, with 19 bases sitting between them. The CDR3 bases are TGTGCCAGCAGTTCCTTCCCCCACCTGGGGTGGCCCCAGCATTTT. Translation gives CASSSFPHLGWPQHF.

DNA of the CDR3: TGTGCCACCAGCAGAGGGGACAGGGGGGGCACAGATACGCAGTATTTT. Translating it yields CATSRGDRGGTDTQYF. The chain recombines TRBV15 with TRBJ2-3; 11 bases are shared with TRBD1. Per the germline V gene, CDR1 is LNHNV and CDR2 is YYDKDF (reference sequence). With V trimmed by 1 base and J by 1 base, 1 base remained unmatched. This CDR3 spans 16 amino acids.

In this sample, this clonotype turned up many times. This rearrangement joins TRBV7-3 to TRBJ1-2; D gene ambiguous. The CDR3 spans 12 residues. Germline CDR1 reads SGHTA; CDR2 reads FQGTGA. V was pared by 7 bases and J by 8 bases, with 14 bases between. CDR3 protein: CASIRRREGYTF. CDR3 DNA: TGTGCCAGCATCAGGAGACGTGAAGGCTACACCTTC.

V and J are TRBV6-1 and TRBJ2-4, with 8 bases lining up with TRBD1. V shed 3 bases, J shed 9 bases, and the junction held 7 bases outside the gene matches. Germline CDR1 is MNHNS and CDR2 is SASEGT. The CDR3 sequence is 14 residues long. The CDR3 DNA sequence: TGTGCCAGCAGTGAGGACAGGGATTATGTCATTCAGTACTTC. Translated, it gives CASSEDRDYVIQYF.

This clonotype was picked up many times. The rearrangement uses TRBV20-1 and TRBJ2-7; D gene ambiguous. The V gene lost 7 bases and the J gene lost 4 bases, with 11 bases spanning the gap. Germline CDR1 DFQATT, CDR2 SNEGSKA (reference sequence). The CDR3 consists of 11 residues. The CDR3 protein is CSVDSPYEQYF. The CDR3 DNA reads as TGCAGTGTAGACTCCCCATACGAGCAGTACTTC.

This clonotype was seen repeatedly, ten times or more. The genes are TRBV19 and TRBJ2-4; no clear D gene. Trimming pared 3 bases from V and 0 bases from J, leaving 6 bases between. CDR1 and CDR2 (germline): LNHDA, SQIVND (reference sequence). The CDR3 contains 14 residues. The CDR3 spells CASSISIAKNIQYF. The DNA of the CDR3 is TGTGCCAGTAGTATTTCAATAGCCAAAAACATTCAGTACTTC.

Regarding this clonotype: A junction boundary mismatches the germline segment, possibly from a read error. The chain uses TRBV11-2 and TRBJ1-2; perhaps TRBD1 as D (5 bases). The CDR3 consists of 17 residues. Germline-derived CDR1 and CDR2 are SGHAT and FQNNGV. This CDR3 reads CANSLDKREGDYYGYTF. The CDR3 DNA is TGTGCCAACAGCTTAGATAAGCGGGAAGGGGACTACTATGGCTACACCTTC.

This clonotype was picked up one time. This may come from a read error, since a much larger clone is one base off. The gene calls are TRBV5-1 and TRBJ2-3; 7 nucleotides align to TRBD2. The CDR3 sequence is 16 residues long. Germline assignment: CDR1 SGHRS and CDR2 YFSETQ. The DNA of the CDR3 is TGCGTCAGCAGCTTGGCGGGGGTCACTAGCACAGATACGCAGTATTTT. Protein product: CVSSLAGVTSTDTQYF. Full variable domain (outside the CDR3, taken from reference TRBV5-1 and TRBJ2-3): KAGVTQTPRYLIKTRGQQVTLSCSPISGHRSVSWYQQTPGQGLQFLFEYFSETQRNKGNFPGRFSGRQFSNSRSEMNVSTLELGDSALYLCVSSLAGVTSTDTQYFGPGTRLTVL.